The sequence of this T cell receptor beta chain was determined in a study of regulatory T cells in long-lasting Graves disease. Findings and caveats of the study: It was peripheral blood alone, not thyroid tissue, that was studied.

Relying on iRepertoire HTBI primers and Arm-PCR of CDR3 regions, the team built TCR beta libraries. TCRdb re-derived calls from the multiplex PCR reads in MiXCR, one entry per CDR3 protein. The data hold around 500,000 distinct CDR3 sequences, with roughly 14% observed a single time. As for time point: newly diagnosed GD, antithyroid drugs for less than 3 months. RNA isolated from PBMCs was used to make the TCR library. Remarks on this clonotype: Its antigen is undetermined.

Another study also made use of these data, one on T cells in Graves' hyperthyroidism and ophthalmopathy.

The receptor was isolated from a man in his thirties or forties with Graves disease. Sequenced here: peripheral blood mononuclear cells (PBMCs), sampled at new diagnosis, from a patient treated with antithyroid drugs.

CDR3 in amino acids: CASSPPSTYNEQFF. The DNA for the CDR3 is TGTGCCAGCTCACCGCCCTCGACCTACAATGAGCAGTTCTTC. The V gene is TRBV18, the J gene TRBJ2-1; D unresolved. CDR3 length: 14 residues. Germline V gene sequence: CDR1 KGHSH, CDR2 LQKENI. With 3 bases removed from V and 2 bases from J, the gap between germline ends came to 8 bases. The full variable domain, in which reference TRBV18 and TRBJ2-1 provide the parts outside the CDR3, is NAGVMQNPRHLVRRRGQEARLRCSPMKGHSHVYWYRQLPEEGLKFMVYLQKENIIDESGMPKERFSAEFPKEGPSILRIQQVVRGDSAAYFCASSPPSTYNEQFFGPGTRLTVL.